This T cell receptor beta chain was profiled in a study of blood T cell repertoires in COVID-19 (dated by TCRdb to the early 2020s). A note on the overall study: Samples from collaborators originated in the United States, Italy and Spain and spanned both the acute and convalescent phases of COVID-19. The prospective study material was composed of cDNA or gDNA derived from T cells, B-cell-depleted T cells, or PBMCs. Deeply sampled blood TCRbeta repertoires from subjects exposed to, actively infected with, or recovered from COVID-19 were included in the dataset. A freely available public database, intended as a resource for researchers studying the immune response to SARS-CoV-2, is where the repertoires were released. Samples came from the ongoing ImmuneRACE study (first 160 participants) plus 1,254 subjects from 6 global collaborators. The sample metadata nearly always contained a de-identified subject ID, COVID-19 status, age in years and sex. Where available, HLA class I and class II types were taken from metadata supplied by the sample provider and were not determined by assay-based typing.

TCRbeta CDR3 regions were amplified from genomic DNA by means of the immunoSEQ Assay, a bias-controlled multiplex PCR. The source study handled its data this way. The number of nucleated cells in each sample was estimated by amplification of reference gene primers within the assay. Sequence reads were collapsed and filtered to measure the absolute abundance of every unique TCRbeta CDR3 rearrangement. Productive Simpson clonality was computed per sample as the square root of Simpson's diversity index over productive rearrangements. Entries here come from immuneACCESS through TCRdb and include only in-frame sequences with V and J called. Some clones fail to appear in such tables; in the studies checked, an unresolved V gene covers under half of the shortfall, and the cause of the remainder is unknown. The V and J calls and clone size come from that table; D and trimming were worked out from the DNA. The sample contains 150,000 to 200,000 clones, approximately 80% of them found a single time. The ten most abundant clones make up over 20% of the sample.

What the research found in general, with its limitations: How much clinical and demographic metadata was included differed by source and by participant, and the metadata was provided uncurated.

Including cysteine and phenylalanine, the CDR3 has 16 amino acids. The CDR3 DNA has 48 bases and is translated from base 1. V and J lose 0 bases and 0 bases, and a span of 11 bases separates them. Sequences PRHDT (CDR1) and FYEKMQ (CDR2) are obtained from the germline V gene (reference sequence). On this clone itself: Its antigen remains undetermined. The input lacks base qualities; no much larger clone sits a single base away.

The collaborating institutions used their own protocols to collect whole blood in K2EDTA tubes. For TCRbeta analysis, collaborators shipped samples as frozen whole blood, isolated PBMCs, or DNA extracted from either of those sample types. In this chain, TRBV13 is recombined with TRBJ1-1; 6 matching bases give a weak D call of TRBD1. The sequence derives from a woman aged 80 or over with acute or convalescent COVID-19. Sequencing used peripheral blood. The bases read TGTGCCAGCAGCTTAGGGACAGGCTCAATGAACACTGAAGCTTTCTTT. Its coded protein is CASSLGTGSMNTEAFF.